This T cell receptor (beta chain) was profiled in a study of cytomegalovirus exposure and HLA in healthy donors. Findings and limits, study-wide: The authors considered a cluster of highly shared sequence variants likely to be a sequencing artifact.

Concerning this clone itself: Its antigen remains unknown. The same CDR3 also results from other DNA sequences found in this sample.

Trimming took off 0 bases at V and 7 bases at J, with 16 bases between the two ends. Germline V CDR1 and CDR2: MGHRA, YSYEKL. The CDR3 is 15 amino acids. PCR amplification relied on 60 Vbeta primers (plus 13 Jbeta primers). This table comes from immunoSEQ multiplex PCR, and its TCRdb copy is limited to in-frame clones, with some not included. The sample includes roughly 180,000 clones, about four fifths of them seen just once. This receptor was obtained from a girl under 18 in good health and CMV-seropositive. The chain combines TRBV4-1 with TRBJ2-7, with D maybe TRBD2 (5 bases). The source material was PBMCs. The CDR3 DNA is TGCGCCAGCAGCCAAGAGCCGGGGTCAAAGGGAGAGCAGTACTTC. This gives the protein CASSQEPGSKGEQYF.